The 10 T cell receptor beta chains presented below share a single source sample, sequenced in a study of OX40 agonist ivuxolimab in advanced cancers. Data came from immunoSEQ multiplex PCR; TCRdb stores just in-frame clones and leaves some out. The sample holds 70,000 to 90,000 clones; 75% to 90% are singletons and the top ten take roughly 10%. Sequenced here: CD4+ or CD8+ T cells sorted from blood, sampled in a trial of the OX40 agonist ivuxolimab. The receptor source for this set is an adult with an advanced solid tumor such as melanoma, head and neck, liver or kidney cancer.

The rearrangement links TRBV7-3 to TRBJ1-5, with D maybe TRBD1 (5 bases). The CDR3 is 14 amino acids. The V end lost 5 bases, the J end lost 7 bases, and 15 bases lay between the germline ends. Germline V gene sequence: CDR1 SGHTA, CDR2 FQGTGA. This CDR3 is CASSLRGEGQPQHF. The CDR3 bases are TGTGCCAGCAGCCTAAGGGGTGAGGGGCAGCCCCAGCATTTT.

The table lists this clone with a count of one. This rearrangement joins TRBV28 to TRBJ2-2, with 9 bases lining up with TRBD1. J lost 0 bases, V lost 6 bases, and 5 bases had no gene match. This CDR3 is 16 amino acids long. Germline V lookup: CDR1 MDHEN, CDR2 SYDVKM. CDR3 DNA sequence: TGTGCCAGCAGCGACAGGGGGAGAACGAACACCGGGGAGCTGTTTTTT. Its protein is CASSDRGRTNTGELFF.

Worth noting for this clone: The germline gene is not matched at one end of the junction; a read error may be the cause. The genes are TRBV28 and TRBJ2-5, with D hard to call. The V gene's germline CDR1 is MDHEN and CDR2 SYDVKM. This CDR3 is built from 12 residues. The CDR3 here is CASSFVQGTQYF. CDR3 DNA sequence: TGTGCCAGCAGTTTCGTTCAAGGGACCCAGTACTTC.

The chain is built from TRBV11-2 and TRBJ1-1; a weak D match, TRBD1 (6 bases). V lost 5 bases and J lost 11, with 9 bases in between. The length of the CDR3 is 10 residues. In germline, CDR1 is SGHAT, CDR2 FQNNGV. This chain's CDR3 is CASSEGDAFF. CDR3 nucleotide sequence: TGTGCCAGCAGCGAGGGGGACGCTTTCTTT.

CDR3 region: CASRGGYEQYF. CDR3 in DNA: TGCGCCAGCAGGGGGGGCTACGAGCAGTACTTC. V usage is TRBV5-1 and J usage is TRBJ2-5, with D possibly being TRBD2 (6 bases). The J call is uncertain, as TRBJ2-7 better fits the DNA end. CDR1 SGHRS and CDR2 YFSETQ come from the germline V gene. CDR3 size: 11 residues.

The chain has TRBV4-2 and TRBJ1-4, with TRBD1 matching over 7 bases. The V segment lost 2 bases and the J segment 5 bases; nucleotides outside the gene matches: 2. Germline-derived CDR1 and CDR2 are LGHNA and YNFKEQ. The CDR3 extends over 14 amino acids. CDR3: CASSQLGQNEKLFF. DNA for the CDR3: TGTGCCAGCAGCCAATTGGGACAGAATGAAAAACTGTTTTTT.

The chain recombines TRBV7-9 with TRBJ2-6; 7 bases match TRBD1. Germline V lookup: CDR1 SEHNR, CDR2 FQNEAQ (reference sequence). J gave up 2 bases and V 5 bases, and 3 bases lay outside the gene matches. The CDR3 totals 15 residues. CDR3 residues: CASSLRGTGANVLTF. For the CDR3, the DNA is TGTGCCAGCAGCCTCAGGGGGACTGGGGCCAACGTCCTGACTTTC.

This clone was seen only once. CDR3 nucleotides: TGTGCCAGCAGGACGGACAGGGAGAGTCAGCCCCAGCATTTT. It yields the protein CASRTDRESQPQHF. The chain recombines TRBV6-1 with TRBJ1-5; 8 bases map to TRBD1. Looked up from germline, CDR1 is MNHNS and CDR2 is SASEGT. The CDR3 consists of 14 residues. The trim removed 6 bases at V and 6 bases at J, leaving 7 bases unmatched.

The rearrangement links TRBV29-1 to TRBJ1-1; D may be TRBD1 (5 bases). There are 14 residues in the CDR3. Per the germline V gene, CDR1 is SQVTM and CDR2 is ANQGSEA. The V gene lost 2 bases and the J gene lost 3 bases, with 13 bases spanning the gap. The CDR3 spells CSVERGSWDTEAFF. The CDR3 DNA reads TGCAGCGTTGAACGGGGCTCCTGGGACACTGAAGCTTTCTTT. The whole variable domain, remainder taken from reference TRBV29-1 and TRBJ1-1, is SAVISQKPSRDICQRGTSLTIQCQVDSQVTMMFWYRQQPGQSLTLIATANQGSEATYESGFVIDKFPISRPNLTFSTLTVSNMSPEDSSIYLCSVERGSWDTEAFFGQGTRLTVV.

The gene calls are TRBV9 and TRBJ2-3; no clear D gene. Trimming shortened V by 1 base and J by 0 bases, and 3 bases separated the two germline ends. The CDR3 consists of 13 residues. CDR1 and CDR2 (germline): SGDLS, YYNGEE. CDR3 sequence reads: CASSVRSTDTQYF. CDR3 nucleotide sequence: TGTGCCAGCAGCGTACGGAGCACAGATACGCAGTATTTT.